This T cell receptor beta chain was captured in a study of blood T cells in healthy people across ages. CDR1 is MNHEY and CDR2 is SVGAGI in the germline V gene. The CDR3 totals 16 residues. V trimming: 0 bases; J trimming: 4 bases; junction bases outside the gene matches: 3. A J-beta primer mix and a sample-barcoded 5' primer were used in a second PCR of roughly 6 to 11 cycles. TCRdb reprocessed the 5' RACE reads with MiXCR, giving one entry per CDR3 protein. Counted here are 700,000 to 900,000 distinct CDR3 sequences, about 26% occurring once; the ten biggest clones make up about 3%. These same data were also listed under a study on T cells of mothers and their children.

The TCR comes from a boy younger than 18 in good health. The sequencing input was blood. The chain joins TRBV6-5 to TRBJ2-3; 11 bases align to TRBD2. The CDR3 DNA follows: TGTGCCAGCAGTTACTCTAGCGGGGGGGGTTCAGATACGCAGTATTTT. Protein: CASSYSSGGGSDTQYF.